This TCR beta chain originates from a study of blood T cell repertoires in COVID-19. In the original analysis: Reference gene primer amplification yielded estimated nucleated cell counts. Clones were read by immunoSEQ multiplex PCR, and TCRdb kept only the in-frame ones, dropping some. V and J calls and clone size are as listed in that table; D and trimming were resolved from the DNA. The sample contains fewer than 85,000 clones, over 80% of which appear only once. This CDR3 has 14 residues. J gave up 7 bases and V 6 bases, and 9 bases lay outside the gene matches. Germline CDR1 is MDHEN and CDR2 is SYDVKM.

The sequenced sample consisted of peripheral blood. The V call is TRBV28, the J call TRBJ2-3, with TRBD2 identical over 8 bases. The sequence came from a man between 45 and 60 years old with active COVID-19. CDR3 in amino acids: CASSPSGGLNTQYF. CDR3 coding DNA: TGTGCCAGCAGCCCCTCGGGGGGGTTAAATACGCAGTATTTT.